The text below deals with one T cell receptor (beta chain). Antigen specificity is unknown. The data belong to a study of monozygotic twins with inflammatory bowel disease. General study results and limits: Among IBD patients, fewer clonotypes were shared with others than among healthy twins, especially with disease activity. Ultimately, a single strong signal or clonotype associated with IBD was not supported.

TCRdb reprocessed the 5' RACE reads and reports one entry per CDR3 protein, with no DNA. This sample's table has around 450,000 distinct CDR3 sequences. Researchers collected over 2 ml of blood per donor. The germline gives CDR1 SGHKS, CDR2 YYEKEE (reference sequence). This CDR3 has 14 amino acids. This clonotype was obtained from a human donor with ulcerative colitis or Crohn's disease, or a healthy co-twin of an affected twin (not recorded which). The specimen sequenced was blood. This chain connects TRBV5-5 to TRBJ2-7; TCRdb's D call of TRBD1 is untestable without DNA. CDR3 region: CASERAGSSYEQYF.